This entry describes one TCR beta chain. The antigen remains unidentified. This record belongs to a study of CXCR3-negative and CXCR3-positive naive CD8 T cells. General study results and limits: Naive subsets expressed similar surface CD5; TRB CDR3 features served to infer TCR strength. Researchers report CXCR3 expression partially decreased after cryopreservation, with fresh PBMCs used in most assays. Compared with CXCR3-negative naive cells, CXCR3-positive naive cells showed more hydrophobic TRB CDR3s.

The CDR3 runs 14 residues. Germline V gene sequence: CDR1 LNHDA, CDR2 SQIVND (reference sequence). The TRB cDNA libraries were prepared by 5' RACE with UMI labels. TCRdb reprocessed the 5' RACE reads; each CDR3 protein has one entry and no DNA is given. The repertoire shows approximately 5,700 distinct CDR3 sequences; the top ten hold roughly 2%. The sequenced material came from naive CXCR3+ CD8+ T cells from blood. The sample's subset: CD45RO-CCR7+CD27+CD95- naive CD8+ T cells expressing CXCR3 (TNR3+). V and J are TRBV19 and TRBJ2-1; without DNA, the TCRdb call of TRBD2 cannot be checked. The receptor was isolated from a human donor in good health. Some clones in this sample may be carry-over from other donors' samples. CDR3: CASSRTSGYNEQFF.